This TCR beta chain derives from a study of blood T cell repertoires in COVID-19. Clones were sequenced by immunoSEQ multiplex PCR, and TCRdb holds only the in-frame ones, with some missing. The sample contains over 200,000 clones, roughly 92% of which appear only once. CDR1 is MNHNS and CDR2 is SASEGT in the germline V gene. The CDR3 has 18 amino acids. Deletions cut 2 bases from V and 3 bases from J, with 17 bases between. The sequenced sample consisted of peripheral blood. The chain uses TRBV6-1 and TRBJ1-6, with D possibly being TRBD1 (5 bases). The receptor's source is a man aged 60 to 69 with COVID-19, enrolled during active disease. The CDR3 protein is CASSESGGGTDYNSPLHF. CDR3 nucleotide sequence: TGTGCCAGCAGTGAATCGGGTGGCGGGACGGACTATAATTCACCCCTCCACTTT.